Listed here are 21 T cell receptor beta chains from one sample, sequenced in a study of CD8+ T cells in alopecia areata. Isolated RNA was reverse transcribed into cDNA used as the sequencing template. Clones were sequenced by immunoSEQ multiplex PCR, and TCRdb holds only the in-frame ones, with some missing. The table lists 120,000 to 150,000 clones, 80% to 90% of them singletons. Sequencing was performed on CD8+ T cells sorted from blood, taken at week 0. The receptors stem from a human donor with alopecia areata.

The chain is built from TRBV5-8 and TRBJ2-1, with D maybe TRBD1 (5 bases). The CDR3 totals 13 residues. V lost 3 bases and J 7 bases, leaving 11 bases between the germline ends. Germline values: CDR1 SGHTS, CDR2 YDEGEE. CDR3 DNA: TGTGCCAGCAGCTCCCCAGGGTTGAATGAGCAGTTCTTC. It translates to CASSSPGLNEQFF.

CDR3 sequence: CASSPTGGAYYGYTF. The CDR3, as DNA: TGTGCCAGCAGCCCAACAGGGGGCGCTTACTATGGCTACACCTTC. V usage is TRBV27 and J usage is TRBJ1-2; 9 bases align to TRBD1. CDR3 length equals 15 residues. Germline V gene lookup returns CDR1 MNHEY and CDR2 SMNVEV (reference sequence). Trimming cost V 6 bases and J 3 bases; bases outside gene matches: 8.

J is TRBJ2-1 and V is TRBV29-1; 8 nucleotides agree with TRBD2. Trimming removed 3 bases from V and 8 bases from J; junction bases left unmatched: 3. The germline V gene has CDR1 SQVTM and CDR2 ANQGSEA. There are 12 residues in the CDR3. CDR3 DNA: TGCAGCGTTGATTCGCGGGAGGATGAGCAGTTCTTC. Its translation: CSVDSREDEQFF.

This chain's CDR3 is CASSMIQRGTYEQYF. The DNA of the CDR3 is TGTGCCAGTAGTATGATTCAACGGGGAACCTACGAGCAGTACTTC. The genes are TRBV19 and TRBJ2-7; D perhaps matches TRBD2 (5 bases). V shed 3 bases and J shed 2 bases, with 14 bases lying between them. CDR1 is LNHDA, CDR2 SQIVND, per germline (reference sequence). The CDR3 is 15 residues long.

In this sample, this clone turned up once. The rearrangement joins TRBV27 to TRBJ1-1; weak D call: TRBD1 (6 bases). There are 14 residues in the CDR3. The germline V and J ends were trimmed by 3 bases and 4 bases, with 12 bases remaining between them. Germline CDR1 and CDR2: MNHEY and SMNVEV (reference sequence). The CDR3 reads CASSFGGGSTEAFF. Here the CDR3 DNA reads TGTGCCAGCAGTTTCGGAGGGGGGTCCACTGAAGCTTTCTTT.

The V gene is TRBV7-6, the J gene TRBJ2-3; D possibly corresponds to TRBD2 (5 bases). Trimming pared 1 base from V and 1 base from J, leaving 9 bases between. Germline values: CDR1 SGHVS, CDR2 FNYEAQ. This CDR3 comprises 15 residues. The CDR3 DNA follows: TGTGCCAGCAGCTTAGATGACGGGGGCACAGATACGCAGTATTTT. Protein: CASSLDDGGTDTQYF.

The rearrangement links TRBV4-1 to TRBJ2-1; 10 bases fit TRBD1. CDR3 length: 20 residues. Germline V CDR1 and CDR2: MGHRA, YSYEKL. Unmatched junction bases numbered 17, after V lost 3 bases and J lost 3 bases. Written as DNA, the CDR3 is TGCGCCAGCAGCCAGGCTGGAGCCACTAAGACAGGGGGCTTCTACAATGAGCAGTTCTTC. It yields the protein CASSQAGATKTGGFYNEQFF.

Turning to this clone: Additional DNA sequences in this sample encode the identical CDR3. This sequence joins TRBV29-1 and TRBJ1-1; D not certain. The CDR3 length is 10 residues. Germline V gene lookup returns CDR1 SQVTM and CDR2 ANQGSEA. Trimming stripped 4 bases from V and 5 bases from J, with 5 bases between. CDR3 DNA sequence: TGCAGCGTTGCACCTACTGAAGCTTTCTTT. Its translation is CSVAPTEAFF.

This sequence joins TRBV11-2 and TRBJ2-1; 11 bases line up with TRBD2. The CDR3 totals 18 residues. CDR1 and CDR2 (germline): SGHAT, FQNNGV. The J segment lost 3 bases and the V segment lost 8 bases, leaving 15 bases of the junction unmatched. The CDR3 DNA is TGTGCCAGCTCCAACCCCCTAGCGGGAGGCCTCCACTACAATGAGCAGTTCTTC. Protein: CASSNPLAGGLHYNEQFF.

The rearrangement joins TRBV29-1 to TRBJ2-3, with D perhaps TRBD1 (5 bases). V gave up 4 bases and J gave up 1 base, with 9 bases separating them. Germline V CDR1 and CDR2: SQVTM, ANQGSEA. This CDR3 is built from 13 residues. The CDR3 is CSVVVRGTDTQYF. CDR3 DNA sequence: TGCAGCGTTGTGGTCAGGGGCACAGATACGCAGTATTTT.

This rearrangement joins TRBV4-1 to TRBJ1-1, with unresolved D. The CDR3 runs 14 residues. Germline V CDR1 and CDR2: MGHRA, YSYEKL. Trimming removed 5 bases at V and 1 base at J, with 11 bases between. The CDR3 region is CASSALAANTEAFF. CDR3 bases: TGCGCCAGCAGCGCTCTAGCAGCGAACACTGAAGCTTTCTTT.

The V and J genes are TRBV5-1 and TRBJ2-6; D is unresolved. Germline V gene sequence: CDR1 SGHRS, CDR2 YFSETQ. V lost 0 bases and J lost 4, with 14 bases in between. CDR3 length: 17 residues. CDR3 sequence reads: CASSLGAGDVGANVLTF. The DNA of the CDR3 is TGCGCCAGCAGCTTGGGGGCAGGTGACGTCGGGGCCAACGTCCTGACTTTC.

This chain links TRBV29-1 with TRBJ2-7; D is unresolved. CDR3 length: 11 residues. V was clipped by 7 bases and J by 3 bases, with 10 bases between them. Germline lookup yields CDR1 SQVTM and CDR2 ANQGSEA. The CDR3 coding sequence is TGCAGCGCCCTATGGGACTACGAGCAGTACTTC. Amino acid sequence: CSALWDYEQYF.

This chain uses TRBV27 with TRBJ2-7, with D possibly being TRBD1 (6 bases). There are 11 residues in the CDR3. Germline lookup yields CDR1 MNHEY and CDR2 SMNVEV (reference sequence). The ends were cut back, 7 bases at V and 3 bases at J, with 7 bases in the middle. Here the CDR3 DNA reads TGTGCCAGCATCAGGGGCTACGAGCAGTACTTC. It encodes CASIRGYEQYF.

The CDR3 sequence: CASSHPERLASSYNEQFF. CDR3 in DNA: TGCGCCAGCAGCCATCCTGAGCGCTTGGCAAGCTCCTACAATGAGCAGTTCTTC. V usage is TRBV4-1 and J usage is TRBJ2-1; no reliable D call. The CDR3 has 18 amino acids. Germline loops: CDR1 MGHRA, CDR2 YSYEKL. V shed 3 bases and J shed 0 bases, with 18 bases lying between them.

The chain employs TRBV30 and TRBJ2-1; no firm D call. The CDR3 extends over 12 amino acids. CDR1 and CDR2 (germline): GTSNPN, SVGIG (reference sequence). V lost 4 bases and J lost 3, with 7 bases in between. This CDR3 is CAWTTLYNEQFF. DNA of the CDR3: TGTGCCTGGACTACCCTCTACAATGAGCAGTTCTTC.

The chain employs TRBV7-9 and TRBJ1-1; D might be TRBD1 (5 bases). In germline, CDR1 is SEHNR, CDR2 FQNEAQ (reference sequence). V was pared by 2 bases and J by 8 bases, with 18 bases between. The CDR3 has 15 residues. CDR3 residues: CASSLSSGRVLEAFF. The CDR3 DNA reads TGTGCCAGCAGCTTATCATCAGGGAGGGTACTAGAAGCTTTCTTT. The full variable domain, rest sourced from reference TRBV7-9 and TRBJ1-1, is DTGVSQNPRHKITKRGQNVTFRCDPISEHNRLYWYRQTLGQGPEFLTYFQNEAQLEKSRLLSDRFSAERPKGSFSTLEIQRTEQGDSAMYLCASSLSSGRVLEAFFGQGTRLTVV.

This chain uses TRBV7-3 with TRBJ2-3; D unresolved. The ends were cut back, 5 bases at V and 7 bases at J, with 16 bases in the middle. Germline V gene sequence: CDR1 SGHTA, CDR2 FQGTGA. The CDR3 covers 14 residues. CDR3 loop: CASSPSWADHTQYF. The CDR3 DNA follows: TGTGCCAGCAGCCCAAGTTGGGCCGACCATACGCAGTATTTT.

This clone appeared once. The chain has TRBV10-3 and TRBJ2-4; no clear D. CDR1 is ENHRY and CDR2 is SYGVKD in the germline V gene. Trimming shortened V by 0 bases and J by 8 bases, and 14 bases separated the two germline ends. The CDR3 has 15 amino acids. CDR3 sequence reads: CAISESDARVDIQYF. CDR3 nucleotide sequence: TGTGCCATCAGTGAGTCGGACGCCCGGGTGGACATTCAGTACTTC.

The J gene is TRBJ2-3, the V gene TRBV15, with a possible D match to TRBD2 (5 bases). V was cut by 4 bases and J by 0 bases, with 14 bases left in between. Germline CDR1 LNHNV, CDR2 YYDKDF (reference sequence). The CDR3 consists of 16 residues. DNA for the CDR3: TGTGCCACCAGCACCACGAGCGGATATAGCACAGATACGCAGTATTTT. Translated: CATSTTSGYSTDTQYF.

The V call is TRBV7-9, the J call TRBJ2-1; 7 bases map to TRBD2. Germline CDR1 is SEHNR and CDR2 is FQNEAQ (reference sequence). The trim removed 3 bases at V and 5 bases at J, leaving 7 bases unmatched. The CDR3 is 15 residues long. Here the CDR3 reads CASSFLGLADNEQFF. The CDR3 nucleotides read TGTGCCAGCAGCTTCCTCGGCCTAGCGGACAATGAGCAGTTCTTC. The variable domain in full, completed from reference TRBV7-9 and TRBJ2-1, reads DTGVSQNPRHKITKRGQNVTFRCDPISEHNRLYWYRQTLGQGPEFLTYFQNEAQLEKSRLLSDRFSAERPKGSFSTLEIQRTEQGDSAMYLCASSFLGLADNEQFFGPGTRLTVL.